Described below is a single TCR beta chain sequence and its context. This record belongs to a study of T cell changes during pregnancy in multiple sclerosis. Using immunoSEQ multiplex PCR, the repertoire was profiled, and TCRdb retains in-frame clones only, with some absent. The sample holds around 80,000 clones; about 92% are singletons and the top ten take 2% to 3%. This CDR3 has 15 residues. Germline V lookup: CDR1 LNHDA, CDR2 SQIVND (reference sequence). V shed 3 bases, J shed 8 bases, and the junction held 12 bases outside the gene matches. Sequencing was performed on peripheral blood, taken before pregnancy. The gene calls are TRBV19 and TRBJ1-2; TRBD1 matches 7 bases. This sequence was found in a female donor with multiple sclerosis, enrolled in a pregnancy study. The CDR3 region is CASSIKGGPGGGYTF. CDR3 DNA sequence: TGTGCCAGTAGTATTAAAGGGGGCCCTGGAGGGGGCTACACCTTC.